One and the same sample provided the 9 T cell receptor beta chains below, sequenced in a study of T cell responses to AZD1222 COVID-19 vaccine. Only in-frame clones appear in the TCRdb table, and some are missing; sequencing was by immunoSEQ multiplex PCR. There are around 100,000 clones in the sample; 90% to 95% occur only once, and roughly 2% lies in the top ten. Source: peripheral blood, taken on day 0 of AZD1222 vaccination. These receptors were collected from an adult in good health.

The chain combines TRBV6-2 or TRBV6-3 with TRBJ2-3, with 7 bases identical to TRBD2. Germline CDR1 is MNHEY and CDR2 is SVGEGT. The trim removed 6 bases at V and 4 bases at J, leaving 10 bases unmatched. This CDR3 has 15 amino acids. CDR3 in amino acids: CASSPFLGGSDTQYF. In DNA form, the CDR3 reads TGTGCCAGCAGCCCCTTTTTGGGAGGGTCAGATACGCAGTATTTT.

The J gene is TRBJ2-1, the V gene TRBV9; 9 bases match TRBD2. CDR1 and CDR2 (germline): SGDLS, YYNGEE. The V gene end was trimmed by 3 bases and the J gene end by 8 bases; junction bases not matched to a gene: 6. This CDR3 region has 14 residues. DNA for the CDR3: TGTGCCAGCAGCGATAGCGGGAGAGTCGATGAGCAGTTCTTC. Its translation is CASSDSGRVDEQFF.

The rearrangement links TRBV6-5 to TRBJ1-2; TRBD1 agrees at 12 bases. With V trimmed by 2 bases and J by 6 bases, 4 bases remained unmatched. Germline V gene lookup returns CDR1 MNHEY and CDR2 SVGAGI. The CDR3 spans 15 residues. The CDR3 DNA sequence: TGTGCCAGCAGTTACGGGGGACAGGGGGCGAATGGCTACACCTTC. Residues: CASSYGGQGANGYTF.

The chain couples TRBV5-1 to TRBJ2-7; D perhaps matches TRBD2 (6 bases). V was clipped by 3 bases and J by 5 bases, with 18 bases between them. This CDR3 contains 15 residues. CDR1 is SGHRS, CDR2 YFSETQ, per germline. The CDR3, as DNA: TGCGCCAGCAGCTCTGTTTCCGGAGGGGTCCACGAGCAGTACTTC. It specifies CASSSVSGGVHEQYF.

This chain connects TRBV18 to TRBJ1-4; D is uncertain. CDR3 size: 14 residues. The germline V and J ends were trimmed by 5 bases and 7 bases, with 14 bases remaining between them. Germline V gene data show CDR1 as KGHSH and CDR2 as LQKENI. The CDR3 sequence is CASSSGGPLEKLFF. DNA of the CDR3: TGTGCCAGCTCAAGCGGCGGCCCTCTTGAAAAACTGTTTTTT.

V usage is TRBV7-9 and J usage is TRBJ1-1; D is possibly TRBD1 (5 bases). CDR3 length equals 13 residues. From germline, CDR1 is SEHNR and CDR2 FQNEAQ (reference sequence). V lost 3 bases and J lost 7, with 12 bases in between. CDR3 protein: CASSFAPGGEAFF. CDR3 DNA sequence: TGTGCCAGCAGCTTCGCCCCCGGGGGTGAAGCTTTCTTT. Looking up the rest from reference TRBV7-9 and TRBJ1-1 gives the full variable domain: DTGVSQNPRHKITKRGQNVTFRCDPISEHNRLYWYRQTLGQGPEFLTYFQNEAQLEKSRLLSDRFSAERPKGSFSTLEIQRTEQGDSAMYLCASSFAPGGEAFFGQGTRLTVV.

Details on this clone: Relative to the germline gene, one junction end is altered; a read error may explain this. The V and J genes are TRBV19 and TRBJ2-1; a weak D match, TRBD1 (6 bases). CDR3 length equals 14 residues. CDR1 is LNHDA, CDR2 SQIVND, per germline (reference sequence). CDR3 bases: TGTGCCAGTAGTCTAGACAGGCTTAACAATGAGCAGTTCTTC. It codes for CASSLDRLNNEQFF.

The rearrangement uses TRBV7-2 and TRBJ1-1; D is possibly TRBD1 (6 bases). Trimming left V 1 base short and J 0 bases short, with 6 bases between. This CDR3 contains 14 residues. Per germline, CDR1 SGHTA and CDR2 FQGNSA. CDR3 protein: CASSLDRVNTEAFF. Written as DNA, the CDR3 is TGTGCCAGCAGCTTAGACAGGGTGAACACTGAAGCTTTCTTT.

This sequence joins TRBV7-9 and TRBJ1-2; maybe TRBD1 (5 bases). CDR1 is SEHNR and CDR2 is FQNEAQ in the germline V gene (reference sequence). There are 16 residues in the CDR3. The germline V and J ends were trimmed by 0 bases and 4 bases, with 15 bases remaining between them. The CDR3 DNA follows: TGTGCCAGCAGCTTAGCGGAACAGGAGCGTTCCTATGGCTACACCTTC. Amino acid sequence: CASSLAEQERSYGYTF.